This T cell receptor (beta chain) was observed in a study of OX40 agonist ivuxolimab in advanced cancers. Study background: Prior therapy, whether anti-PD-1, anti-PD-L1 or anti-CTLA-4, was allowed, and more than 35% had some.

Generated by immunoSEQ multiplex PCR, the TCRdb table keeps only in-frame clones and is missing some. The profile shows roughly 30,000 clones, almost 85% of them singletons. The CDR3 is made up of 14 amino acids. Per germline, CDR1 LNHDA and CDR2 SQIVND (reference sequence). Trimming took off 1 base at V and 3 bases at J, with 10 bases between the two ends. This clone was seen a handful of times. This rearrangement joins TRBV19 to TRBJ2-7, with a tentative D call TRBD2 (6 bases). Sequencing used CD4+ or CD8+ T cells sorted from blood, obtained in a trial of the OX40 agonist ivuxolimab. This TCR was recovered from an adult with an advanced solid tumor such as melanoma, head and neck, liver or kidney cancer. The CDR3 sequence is CASSIGGDVYEQYF. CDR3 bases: TGTGCCAGTAGTATAGGCGGGGACGTCTACGAGCAGTACTTC.